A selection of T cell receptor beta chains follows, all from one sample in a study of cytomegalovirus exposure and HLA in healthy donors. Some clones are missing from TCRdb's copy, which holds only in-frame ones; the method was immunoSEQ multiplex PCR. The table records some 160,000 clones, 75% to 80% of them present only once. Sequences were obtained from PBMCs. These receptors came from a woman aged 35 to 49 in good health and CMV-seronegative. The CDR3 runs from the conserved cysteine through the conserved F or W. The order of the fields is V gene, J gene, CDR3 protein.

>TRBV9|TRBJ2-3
CASGGGRVTDTQYF
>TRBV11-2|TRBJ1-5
CASSLNRGQPQHF
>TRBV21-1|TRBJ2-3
CASSNPPDRVPDTQYF
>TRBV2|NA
CASRYTGGEQYF
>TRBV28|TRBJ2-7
CASRSGQGRPNYEQYF
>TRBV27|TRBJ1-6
CASSLGGGIDSPLHF
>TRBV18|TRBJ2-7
CASSEDRGYEQYF
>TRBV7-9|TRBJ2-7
CASSVSGAAVEQYF
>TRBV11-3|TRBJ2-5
CASSRRGQETQYF
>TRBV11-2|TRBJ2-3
CASSLNPRGGITDTQYF
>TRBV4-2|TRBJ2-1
CASSQGAVSYNEQFF
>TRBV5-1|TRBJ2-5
CASSLGTSGGYGTQYF
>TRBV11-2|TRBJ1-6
CASSPVAVSPLHF
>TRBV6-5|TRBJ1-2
CASSTPDRNGYGYTF
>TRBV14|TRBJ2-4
CASSQAGSNIQYF
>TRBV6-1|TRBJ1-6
CASSVGSVYSPLHF
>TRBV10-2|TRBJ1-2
CASSETNLRDGYTF
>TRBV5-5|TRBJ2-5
CASSFRAEETQYF
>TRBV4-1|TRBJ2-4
CASSQGGQGSAKNIQYF
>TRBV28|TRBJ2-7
CASRKGGEEQYF
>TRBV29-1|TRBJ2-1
CSVERLAGNEQFF
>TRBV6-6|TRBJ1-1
CASSYSGTSAAFF
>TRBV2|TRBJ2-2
CASTRGALNTGELFF
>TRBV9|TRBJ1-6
CASRQGGSPLHF
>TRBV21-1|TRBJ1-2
CASRVLEDGYTF
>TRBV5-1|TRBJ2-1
CASSSGTGAYNEQFF
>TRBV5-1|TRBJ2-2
CASSLYGATGQGNTGELFF
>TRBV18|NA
CASSRTGGPYEQYF
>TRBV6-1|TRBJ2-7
CASSEGGPLYEQYF
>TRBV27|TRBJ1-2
CASSQGQGAYGYTF
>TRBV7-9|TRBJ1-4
CASSLGDREGEKLFF
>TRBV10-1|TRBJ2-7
CASPPGTHAGTSALPFYEQYF
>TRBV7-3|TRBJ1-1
CASSLTSGVEAFF
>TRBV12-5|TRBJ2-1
CASGLVLTGGHNEQFF
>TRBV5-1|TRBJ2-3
CASSLAGGATDTQYF
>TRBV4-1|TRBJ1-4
CASSQPRDRLWKLFF
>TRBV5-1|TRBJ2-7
CASSLASTPTYEQYF
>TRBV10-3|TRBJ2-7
CAITDSGGPTYEQYF
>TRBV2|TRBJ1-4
CASSYSATNEKLFF
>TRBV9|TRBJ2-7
CASSVVSGSYEQYF
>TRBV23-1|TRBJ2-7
CASSQPTGDEQYF
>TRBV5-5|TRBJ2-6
CASSLVGADSTFSGANVLTF
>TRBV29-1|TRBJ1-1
CSVLTGGLSEAFF
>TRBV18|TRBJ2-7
CASSLRDTQGQYF
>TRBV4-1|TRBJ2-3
CASSQGAAGGLTDTQYF
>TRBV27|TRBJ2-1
CASWDRVQGEQFF
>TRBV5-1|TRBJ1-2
CASSLGQWDSYGYTF
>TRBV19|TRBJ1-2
CASIARQGGYGYTF
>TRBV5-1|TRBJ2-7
CASSLAAGVFYEQYF
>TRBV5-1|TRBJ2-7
CASSADSLYEQYF
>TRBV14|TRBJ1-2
CASSSYGTANYGYTF